One sample yielded the 8 T cell receptor beta chains listed below, sequenced in a study of blood T cell repertoires in COVID-19. This table comes from immunoSEQ multiplex PCR, and its TCRdb copy is limited to in-frame clones, with some not included. This table holds over 150,000 clones, 65% to 85% found once. Sequencing used peripheral blood. The receptors stem from a woman in her thirties or forties with COVID-19, enrolled during active disease.

V gene TRBV5-8 combines with J gene TRBJ2-7; unclear D gene. The CDR3 is made up of 15 amino acids. Trimming took 2 bases from V and 0 from J, leaving 12 bases between them. The V gene's germline CDR1 is SGHTS and CDR2 YDEGEE. CDR3 amino acids: CASSFSQESSYEQYF. CDR3 bases: TGTGCCAGCAGCTTCTCGCAGGAAAGCTCCTACGAGCAGTACTTC.

Comments on this clone: Germline is not matched at one junction end, which may reflect a read error. The identical CDR3 is also encoded by other nucleotide sequences in the sample. This chain connects TRBV28 to TRBJ1-5; perhaps TRBD1 as D (5 bases). Looked up from germline, CDR1 is MDHEN and CDR2 is SYDVKM. CDR3 length: 14 amino acids. CDR3 residues: CASSSPDSDQPQHF. CDR3 sequence (DNA): TGTGCCAGCAGTTCCCCCGACAGCGATCAACCCCAGCATTTT. The variable domain in full, with the rest retrieved from reference TRBV28 and TRBJ1-5, is DVKVTQSSRYLVKRTGEKVFLECVQDMDHENMFWYRQDPGLGLRLIYFSYDVKMKEKGDIPEGYSVSREKKERFSLILESASTNQTSMYLCASSSPDSDQPQHFGDGTRLSIL.

The V gene is TRBV29-1, the J gene TRBJ2-7; 8 bases are shared with TRBD2. Germline assignment: CDR1 SQVTM and CDR2 ANQGSEA. This CDR3 is built from 14 residues. J gave up 7 bases and V 6 bases, and 14 bases lay outside the gene matches. The CDR3: CSVPGHTSGKEQYF. CDR3 coding DNA: TGCAGCGTCCCAGGCCATACTAGCGGTAAGGAGCAGTACTTC.

The chain couples TRBV6-5 to TRBJ1-2, with 7 nucleotides matching TRBD1. The junction had 4 bases not matched to a gene; V was cut back by 5 bases and J by 4 bases. Looked up from germline, CDR1 is MNHEY and CDR2 is SVGAGI. This CDR3 has 13 amino acids. CDR3 nucleotides: TGTGCCAGCAGTCCTACAGGGGCCTATGGCTACACCTTC. It encodes CASSPTGAYGYTF.

V usage is TRBV9 and J usage is TRBJ2-7; D not resolved. Between the trimmed V and J ends, which lost 0 bases and 3 bases, there was a span of 22 bases. The CDR3 contains 18 residues. Germline V lookup: CDR1 SGDLS, CDR2 YYNGEE. The CDR3 coding sequence is TGTGCCAGCAGCGTAGCTAGTGTCGTGCCAAACCTAGTCTACGAGCAGTACTTC. It yields the protein CASSVASVVPNLVYEQYF.

This rearrangement joins TRBV5-1 to TRBJ1-1; D may be TRBD1 (6 bases). Germline V CDR1 and CDR2: SGHRS, YFSETQ. This CDR3 is built from 13 residues. V lost 5 bases, J lost 6 bases, and 14 bases lay in between. This CDR3 is CASSDRSLSEAFF. Written as DNA, the CDR3 is TGCGCCAGCAGTGACAGGTCGTTATCTGAAGCTTTCTTT.

V usage is TRBV7-2 and J usage is TRBJ2-1, with 10 bases matching TRBD2. Per germline, CDR1 SGHTA and CDR2 FQGNSA. This CDR3 is 17 amino acids long. V lost 1 base, J lost 3 bases, and 6 bases stayed unmatched. CDR3 in amino acids: CASSLGGSGRVYNEQFF. CDR3 nucleotide sequence: TGTGCCAGCAGCTTAGGTGGGAGCGGGAGGGTCTACAATGAGCAGTTCTTC.

Notes on this clone: Because the CDR3's place on the DNA is in doubt, the DNA is left out and the CDR3 is given as listed by TCRdb. The rearrangement uses TRBV5-6 and TRBJ1-3. 14 amino acids form the CDR3, both terminal residues included. Per germline, CDR1 SGHDT and CDR2 YYEEEE. The chain's CDR3 is CASSFGPGVDTIYF.